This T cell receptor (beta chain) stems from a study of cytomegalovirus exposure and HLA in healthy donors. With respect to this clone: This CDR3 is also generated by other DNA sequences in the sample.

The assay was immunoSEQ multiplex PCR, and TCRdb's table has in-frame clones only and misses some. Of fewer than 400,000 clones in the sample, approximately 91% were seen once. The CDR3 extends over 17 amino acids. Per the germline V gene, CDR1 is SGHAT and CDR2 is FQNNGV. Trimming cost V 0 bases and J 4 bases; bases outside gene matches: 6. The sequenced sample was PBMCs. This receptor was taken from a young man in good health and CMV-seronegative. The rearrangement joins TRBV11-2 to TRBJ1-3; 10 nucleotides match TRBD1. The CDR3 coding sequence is TGTGCCAGCAGCTTAGACCCCCCGGGACAGGGGGGAAACACCATATATTTT. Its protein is CASSLDPPGQGGNTIYF.